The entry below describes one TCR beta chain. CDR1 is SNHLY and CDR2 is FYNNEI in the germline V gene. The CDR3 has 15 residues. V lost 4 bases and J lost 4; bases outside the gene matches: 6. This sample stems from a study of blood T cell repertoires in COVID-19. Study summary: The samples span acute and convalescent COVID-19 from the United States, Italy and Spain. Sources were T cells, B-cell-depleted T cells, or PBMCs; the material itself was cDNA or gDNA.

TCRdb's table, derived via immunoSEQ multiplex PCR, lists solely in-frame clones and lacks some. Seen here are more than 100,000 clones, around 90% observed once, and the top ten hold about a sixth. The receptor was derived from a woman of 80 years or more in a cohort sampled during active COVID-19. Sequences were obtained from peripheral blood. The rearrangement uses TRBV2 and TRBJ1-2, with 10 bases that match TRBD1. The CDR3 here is CASSGGQGNFYGYTF. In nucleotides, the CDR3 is TGTGCCAGCAGTGGGGGACAGGGGAACTTCTATGGCTACACCTTC.